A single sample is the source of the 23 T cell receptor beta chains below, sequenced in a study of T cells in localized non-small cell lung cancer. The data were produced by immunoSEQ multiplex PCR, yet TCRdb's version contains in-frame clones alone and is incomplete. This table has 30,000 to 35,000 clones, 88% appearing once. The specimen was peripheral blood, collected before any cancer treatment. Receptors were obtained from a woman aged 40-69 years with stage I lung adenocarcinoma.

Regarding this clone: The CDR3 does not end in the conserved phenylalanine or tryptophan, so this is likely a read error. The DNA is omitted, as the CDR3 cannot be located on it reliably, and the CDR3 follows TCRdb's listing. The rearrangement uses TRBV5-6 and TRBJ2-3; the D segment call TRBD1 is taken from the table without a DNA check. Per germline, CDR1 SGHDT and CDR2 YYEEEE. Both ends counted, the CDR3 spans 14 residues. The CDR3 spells CASSASGGNPGTHS.

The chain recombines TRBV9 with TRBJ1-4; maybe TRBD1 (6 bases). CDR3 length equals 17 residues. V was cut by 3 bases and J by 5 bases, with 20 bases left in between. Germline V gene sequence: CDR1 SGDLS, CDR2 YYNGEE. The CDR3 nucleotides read TGTGCCAGCAGCGCGGGTTGGGGGCCTAGCTCGAATGAAAAACTGTTTTTT. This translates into CASSAGWGPSSNEKLFF.

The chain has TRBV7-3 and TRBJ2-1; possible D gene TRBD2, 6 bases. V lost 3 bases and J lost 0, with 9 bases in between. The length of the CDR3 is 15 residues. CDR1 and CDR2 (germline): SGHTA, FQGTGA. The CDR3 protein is CASSFGGASYNEQFF. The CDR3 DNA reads TGTGCCAGCAGCTTCGGCGGGGCCTCCTACAATGAGCAGTTCTTC.

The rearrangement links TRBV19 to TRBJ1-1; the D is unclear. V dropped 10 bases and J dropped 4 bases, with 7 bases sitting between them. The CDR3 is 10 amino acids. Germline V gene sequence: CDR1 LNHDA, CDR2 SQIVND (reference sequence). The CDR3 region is CATHTTEAFF. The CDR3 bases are TGTGCCACCCACACCACTGAAGCTTTCTTT.

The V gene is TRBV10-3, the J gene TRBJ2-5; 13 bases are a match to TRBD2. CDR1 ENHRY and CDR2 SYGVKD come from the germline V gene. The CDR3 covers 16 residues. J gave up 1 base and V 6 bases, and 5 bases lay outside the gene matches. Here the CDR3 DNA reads TGTGCCATCAGGGGGACTAGCGGGGCTATCCAAGAGACCCAGTACTTC. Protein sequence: CAIRGTSGAIQETQYF.

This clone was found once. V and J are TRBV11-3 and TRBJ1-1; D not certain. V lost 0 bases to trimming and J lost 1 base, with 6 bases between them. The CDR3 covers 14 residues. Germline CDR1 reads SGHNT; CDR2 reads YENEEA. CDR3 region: CASSLDWKNTEAFF. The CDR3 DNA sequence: TGTGCCAGCAGCTTAGATTGGAAGAACACTGAAGCTTTCTTT.

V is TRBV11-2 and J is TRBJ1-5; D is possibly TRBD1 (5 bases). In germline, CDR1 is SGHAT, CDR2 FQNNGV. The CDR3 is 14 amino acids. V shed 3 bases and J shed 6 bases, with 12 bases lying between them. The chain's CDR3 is CASSLGGMAQPQHF. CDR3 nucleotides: TGTGCCAGCAGCTTGGGGGGGATGGCTCAGCCCCAGCATTTT.

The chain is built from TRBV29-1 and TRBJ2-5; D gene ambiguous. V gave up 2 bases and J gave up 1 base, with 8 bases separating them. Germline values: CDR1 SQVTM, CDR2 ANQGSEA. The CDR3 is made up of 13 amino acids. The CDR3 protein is CSVERLGQETQYF. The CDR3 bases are TGCAGCGTTGAAAGGCTAGGCCAAGAGACCCAGTACTTC.

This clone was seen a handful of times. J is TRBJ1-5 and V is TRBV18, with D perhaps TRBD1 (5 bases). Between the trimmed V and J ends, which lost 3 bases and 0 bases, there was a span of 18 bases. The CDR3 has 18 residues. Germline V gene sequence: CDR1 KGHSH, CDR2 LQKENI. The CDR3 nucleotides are TGTGCCAGCTCACCCTTCGACAGAATCTCGTCTAGCAATCAGCCCCAGCATTTT. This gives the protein CASSPFDRISSSNQPQHF. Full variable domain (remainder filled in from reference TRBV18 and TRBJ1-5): NAGVMQNPRHLVRRRGQEARLRCSPMKGHSHVYWYRQLPEEGLKFMVYLQKENIIDESGMPKERFSAEFPKEGPSILRIQQVVRGDSAAYFCASSPFDRISSSNQPQHFGDGTRLSIL.

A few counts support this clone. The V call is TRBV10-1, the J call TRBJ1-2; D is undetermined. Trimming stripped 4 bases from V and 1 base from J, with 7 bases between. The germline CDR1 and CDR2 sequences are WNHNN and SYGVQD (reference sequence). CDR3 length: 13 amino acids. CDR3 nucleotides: TGCGCCAGCAGTGGTAACCGTAACTATGGCTACACCTTC. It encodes CASSGNRNYGYTF.

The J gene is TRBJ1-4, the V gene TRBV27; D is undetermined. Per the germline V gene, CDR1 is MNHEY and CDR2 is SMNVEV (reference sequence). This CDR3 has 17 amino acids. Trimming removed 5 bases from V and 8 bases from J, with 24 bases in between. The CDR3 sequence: CASSRPAFLGEKEKLFF. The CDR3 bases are TGTGCCAGCAGTCGGCCGGCTTTCCTTGGAGAGAAGGAAAAACTGTTTTTT.

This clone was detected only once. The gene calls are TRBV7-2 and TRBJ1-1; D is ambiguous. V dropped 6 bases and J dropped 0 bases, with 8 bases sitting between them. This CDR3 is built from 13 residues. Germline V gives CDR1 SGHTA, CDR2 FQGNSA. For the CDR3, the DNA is TGTGCCAGCAGTCCTAACCTGAACACTGAAGCTTTCTTT. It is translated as CASSPNLNTEAFF. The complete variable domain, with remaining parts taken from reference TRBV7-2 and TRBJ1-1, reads GAGVSQSPSNKVTEKGKDVELRCDPISGHTALYWYRQSLGQGLEFLIYFQGNSAPDKSGLPSDRFSAERTGGSVSTLTIQRTQQEDSAVYLCASSPNLNTEAFFGQGTRLTVV.

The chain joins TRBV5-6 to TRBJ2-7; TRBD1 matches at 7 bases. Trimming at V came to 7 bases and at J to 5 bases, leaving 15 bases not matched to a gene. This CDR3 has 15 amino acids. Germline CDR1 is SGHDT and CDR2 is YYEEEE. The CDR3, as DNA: TGTGCCAGCGGTGCTGGACAGGATGGGCCTAACGAGCAGTACTTC. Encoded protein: CASGAGQDGPNEQYF.

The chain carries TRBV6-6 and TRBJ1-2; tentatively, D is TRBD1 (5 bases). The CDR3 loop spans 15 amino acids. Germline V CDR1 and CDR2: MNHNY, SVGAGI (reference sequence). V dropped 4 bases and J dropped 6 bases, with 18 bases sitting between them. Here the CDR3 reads CASSSGLNLGDGYTF. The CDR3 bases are TGTGCCAGCAGTTCCGGCCTCAATTTAGGGGATGGCTACACCTTC.

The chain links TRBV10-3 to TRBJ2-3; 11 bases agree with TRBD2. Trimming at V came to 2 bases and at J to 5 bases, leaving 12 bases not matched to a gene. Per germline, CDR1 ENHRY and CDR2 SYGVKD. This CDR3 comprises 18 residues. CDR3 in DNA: TGTGCCATCAGTGAGACGGGTAGCGGGGGGGCCTCGAAAGATACGCAGTATTTT. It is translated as CAISETGSGGASKDTQYF.

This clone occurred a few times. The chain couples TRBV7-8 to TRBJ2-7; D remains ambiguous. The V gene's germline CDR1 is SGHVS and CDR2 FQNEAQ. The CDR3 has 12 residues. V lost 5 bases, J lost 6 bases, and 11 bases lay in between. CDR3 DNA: TGTGCCAGCAGCCCGGGCAGTGCCGAGCAGTACTTC. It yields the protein CASSPGSAEQYF.

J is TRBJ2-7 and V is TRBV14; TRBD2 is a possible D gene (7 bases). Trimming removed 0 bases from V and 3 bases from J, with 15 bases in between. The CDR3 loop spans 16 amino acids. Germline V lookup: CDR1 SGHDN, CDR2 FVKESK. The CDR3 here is CASSQDMRGGDYEQYF. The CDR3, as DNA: TGTGCCAGCAGCCAAGATATGAGAGGGGGGGACTACGAGCAGTACTTC.

The CDR3 sequence is CASTAGYTF. CDR3 DNA sequence: TGTGCCAGCACGGCTGGCTACACCTTC. The J gene is TRBJ1-2, the V gene TRBV6-1; no clear D. V was shortened by 7 bases and J by 7 bases, with 4 bases between the two germline ends. CDR3 length: 9 amino acids. Looked up from germline, CDR1 is MNHNS and CDR2 is SASEGT.

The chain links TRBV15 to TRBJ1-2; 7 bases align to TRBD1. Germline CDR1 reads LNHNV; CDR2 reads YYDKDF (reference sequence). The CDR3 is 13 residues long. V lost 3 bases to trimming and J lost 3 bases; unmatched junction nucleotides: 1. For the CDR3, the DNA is TGTGCCACCAGCAGCGACAGGGACTATGGCTACACCTTC. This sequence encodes CATSSDRDYGYTF.

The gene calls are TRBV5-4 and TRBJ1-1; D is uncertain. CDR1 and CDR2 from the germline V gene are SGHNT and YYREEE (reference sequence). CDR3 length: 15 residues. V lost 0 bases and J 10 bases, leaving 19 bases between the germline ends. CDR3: CASSLESAGGSRAFF. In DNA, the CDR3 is TGTGCCAGCAGCTTGGAGTCGGCGGGTGGAAGTAGAGCTTTCTTT.

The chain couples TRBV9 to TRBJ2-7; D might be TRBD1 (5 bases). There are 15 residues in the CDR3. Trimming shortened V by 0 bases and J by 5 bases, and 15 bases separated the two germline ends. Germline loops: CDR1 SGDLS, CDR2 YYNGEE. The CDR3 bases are TGTGCCAGCAGCGTAGATGAGTCAGGGTCGAACGAGCAGTACTTC. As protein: CASSVDESGSNEQYF.

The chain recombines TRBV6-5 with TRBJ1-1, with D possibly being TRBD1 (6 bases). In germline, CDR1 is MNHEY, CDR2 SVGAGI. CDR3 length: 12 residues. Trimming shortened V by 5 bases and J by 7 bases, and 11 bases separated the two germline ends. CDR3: CASSELQGEAFF. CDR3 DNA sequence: TGTGCCAGCAGTGAACTACAGGGTGAAGCTTTCTTT.

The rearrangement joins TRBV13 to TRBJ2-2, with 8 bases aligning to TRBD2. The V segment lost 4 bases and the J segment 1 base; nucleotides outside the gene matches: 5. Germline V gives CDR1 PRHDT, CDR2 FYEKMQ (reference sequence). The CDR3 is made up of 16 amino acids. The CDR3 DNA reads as TGTGCCAGCAGCTCCGAGCGGGGGCGGAACACCGGGGAGCTGTTTTTT. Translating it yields CASSSERGRNTGELFF. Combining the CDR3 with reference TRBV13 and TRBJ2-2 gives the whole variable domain AAGVIQSPRHLIKEKRETATLKCYPIPRHDTVYWYQQGPGQDPQFLISFYEKMQSDKGSIPDRFSAQQFSDYHSELNMSSLELGDSALYFCASSSERGRNTGELFFGEGSRLTVL.